The rows below give T cell receptor beta chains drawn from one sample of a study of shared clonotypes between healthy human individuals. Only in-frame clones appear in the TCRdb table, and some are missing; sequencing was by immunoSEQ multiplex PCR. Here the sample spans 2,500,000 or so clones, more than 85% being singletons. The material sequenced was naive CD4+ T cells from PBMCs. Source of these receptors: a man aged 18 to 30 in good health. Some clones in this sample may be carry-over from other donors' samples. CDR3s include the opening cysteine and the closing phenylalanine or tryptophan. The D gene is left open where the match is weak. Only part of the rows carry a size: once, few, many, or a class if the clone is expanded.

>once|TRBJ2-7|TRBV11-2|.
CASSPSRRALFYEQYF
TGTGCCAGCAGCCCCAGTCGCCGAGCCTTGTTCTACGAGCAGTACTTC
>.|TRBJ2-2|TRBV7-2|TRBD2
CASSFSSGRTTGELFF
TGTGCCAGCAGCTTCTCTAGCGGGAGAACGACCGGGGAGCTGTTTTTT
>.|TRBJ1-2|TRBV6-1|.
CASSPVGAYGYTF
TGTGCCAGCAGTCCAGTTGGGGCCTATGGCTACACCTTC
>once|TRBJ1-3|TRBV6-1|TRBD1
CASSASTGGDTIYF
TGTGCCAGCAGTGCGTCGACAGGGGGGGACACCATATATTTT
>once|TRBJ2-3|TRBV19|.
CASRPQGTDTQYF
TGTGCCAGTAGACCACAGGGCACAGATACGCAGTATTTT
>.|TRBJ1-3|TRBV5-1|TRBD1
CASSLTQGQGNSGNTIYF
TGCGCCAGCAGCCTAACCCAAGGACAGGGGAACTCTGGAAACACCATATATTTT
>.|TRBJ2-7|TRBV6-1|TRBD2
CASTRPGGRSYEQYF
TGTGCCAGCACCCGACCGGGCGGGAGGTCCTACGAGCAGTACTTC
>.|TRBJ2-3|TRBV9|.
CASSARTEYPDTQYF
TGTGCCAGCAGCGCCAGGACGGAGTACCCAGATACGCAGTATTTT
>.|TRBJ1-1|TRBV29-1|TRBD1
CSVSGQGENEAFF
TGCAGCGTTAGCGGACAGGGGGAAAATGAAGCTTTCTTT
>.|TRBJ2-1|TRBV9|TRBD2
CASSPRGTSDYYEQFF
TGTGCCAGCAGCCCGCGCGGGACTAGCGATTACTATGAGCAGTTCTTC
>.|TRBJ2-3|TRBV7-9|.
CASSRASDTQYF
TGTGCCAGCAGCCGAGCGTCGGATACGCAGTATTTT
>.|TRBJ2-7|TRBV5-5|TRBD1
CASSQTTGTGGLYEQYF
TGTGCCAGCAGCCAAACAACCGGGACAGGGGGACTCTACGAGCAGTACTTC
>once|TRBJ1-1|TRBV18|.
CASSIRGRNTEAFF
TGTGCCAGCTCAATTAGGGGACGGAACACTGAAGCTTTCTTT
>.|TRBJ2-7|TRBV14|.
CASSQLGSNEQYF
TGTGCCAGCAGCCAGCTCGGATCAAACGAGCAGTACTTC